A single sample is the source of the 13 T cell receptor beta chains below, sequenced in a study of T cell responses to AZD1222 COVID-19 vaccine. Using immunoSEQ multiplex PCR, the repertoire was profiled, and TCRdb retains in-frame clones only, with some absent. Found here are fewer than 85,000 clones, over 85% of them singletons; the top ten hold roughly 4.2%. The sample here was peripheral blood, taken on day 0 of AZD1222 vaccination. These receptors were collected from an adult in good health.

V is TRBV6-5 and J is TRBJ1-4, with D possibly matching TRBD1 (5 bases). V lost 7 bases and J lost 0, with 6 bases in between. Germline lookup yields CDR1 MNHEY and CDR2 SVGAGI. The CDR3 totals 13 residues. CDR3 protein: CASMTATNEKLFF. In DNA, the CDR3 is TGTGCCAGCATGACAGCAACTAATGAAAAACTGTTTTTT.

The V call is TRBV5-1, the J call TRBJ1-2; D possibly corresponds to TRBD1 (5 bases). Germline CDR1 is SGHRS and CDR2 is YFSETQ. V lost 6 bases and J 0 bases, leaving 12 bases between the germline ends. The CDR3 spans 14 residues. DNA for the CDR3: TGCGCCAGCAATGGGCAGGGAGCTAACTATGGCTACACCTTC. This sequence encodes CASNGQGANYGYTF.

The chain recombines TRBV6-1 with TRBJ1-4, with 8 positions matching TRBD1. The ends lost 1 base at V and 2 bases at J; junction bases unmatched: 9. The CDR3 spans 18 residues. The germline V gene has CDR1 MNHNS and CDR2 SASEGT. The CDR3 DNA sequence: TGTGCCAGCAGTGAAGGGATCCAGGGGGCGCTTACTAATGAAAAACTGTTTTTT. It encodes CASSEGIQGALTNEKLFF.

The chain carries TRBV7-9 and TRBJ1-2; 8 nucleotides agree with TRBD1. Per the germline V gene, CDR1 is SEHNR and CDR2 is FQNEAQ (reference sequence). V was pared by 3 bases and J by 8 bases, with 8 bases of the junction left unmatched. This CDR3 contains 14 residues. The CDR3 sequence is CASSFGQGAAGYTF. The DNA of the CDR3 is TGTGCCAGCAGCTTCGGACAGGGCGCCGCGGGCTACACCTTC.

The chain couples TRBV5-4 to TRBJ2-7; 8 positions match TRBD2. Germline V lookup: CDR1 SGHNT, CDR2 YYREEE (reference sequence). With V trimmed by 6 bases and J by 7 bases, 18 bases remained unmatched. CDR3 length: 16 amino acids. The CDR3 DNA follows: TGTGCCAGCACCCCAGGTGGCGGGAGGCCTCAGGGGGAGCAGTACTTC. This gives the protein CASTPGGGRPQGEQYF. Filled out from reference TRBV5-4 and TRBJ2-7, the complete variable domain reads ETGVTQSPTHLIKTRGQQVTLRCSSQSGHNTVSWYQQALGQGPQFIFQYYREEENGRGNFPPRFSGLQFPNYSSELNVNALELDDSALYLCASTPGGGRPQGEQYFGPGTRLTVT.

The DNA for the CDR3 is TGTGCCAGCAGCTCCTACCAGGGTAACTATGGCTACACCTTC. Its translation: CASSSYQGNYGYTF. The J gene is TRBJ1-2, the V gene TRBV6-5; D is perhaps TRBD1 (5 bases). V dropped 6 bases and J dropped 1 base, with 12 bases sitting between them. The germline V gene encodes CDR1 MNHEY and CDR2 SVGAGI. This CDR3 comprises 14 residues.

J is TRBJ1-5 and V is TRBV5-6; no definite D call. V lost 0 bases, J lost 2 bases, and 9 bases lay in between. CDR1 and CDR2 (germline): SGHDT, YYEEEE. This CDR3 spans 15 amino acids. This chain's CDR3 is CASSLEGRGNQPQHF. For the CDR3, the DNA is TGTGCCAGCAGCTTGGAAGGGAGAGGCAATCAGCCCCAGCATTTT. The full variable domain, its missing parts supplied by reference TRBV5-6 and TRBJ1-5, is DAGVTQSPTHLIKTRGQQVTLRCSPKSGHDTVSWYQQALGQGPQFIFQYYEEEERQRGNFPDRFSGHQFPNYSSELNVNALLLGDSALYLCASSLEGRGNQPQHFGDGTRLSIL.

V is TRBV11-2 and J is TRBJ2-7, with D maybe TRBD1 (6 bases). The CDR3 has 12 amino acids. Germline assignment: CDR1 SGHAT and CDR2 FQNNGV. The V gene lost 2 bases and the J gene lost 5 bases, with 7 bases spanning the gap. The CDR3 DNA reads TGTGCCAGCAGCTTACCAGGGGACGAGCAGTACTTC. Translation: CASSLPGDEQYF.

This clone was observed once. V and J are TRBV7-2 and TRBJ1-5, with 10 bases lining up with TRBD1. V dropped 2 bases and J dropped 4; count of bases not matched to a gene: 5. The CDR3 contains 16 residues. Germline assignment: CDR1 SGHTA and CDR2 FQGNSA. CDR3 in amino acids: CASSLFRTGGNQPQHF. CDR3 DNA sequence: TGTGCCAGCAGCTTATTCAGGACAGGGGGGAATCAGCCCCAGCATTTT.

The chain is built from TRBV3-1 (or the pseudogene TRBV3-2) and TRBJ1-2, with TRBD1 matching 10 bases. CDR3 size: 16 residues. Trimming removed 0 bases from V and 5 bases from J; junction bases left unmatched: 6. The germline CDR1 and CDR2 sequences are LGHDT and YNNKEL (reference sequence). The CDR3 reads CASSQELWTGGYGYTF. For the CDR3, the DNA is TGTGCCAGCAGCCAAGAATTGTGGACAGGGGGATATGGCTACACCTTC.

The rearrangement links TRBV7-8 to TRBJ1-2; D not resolved. Looked up from germline, CDR1 is SGHVS and CDR2 is FQNEAQ. CDR3 length: 14 amino acids. Between the trimmed V and J ends, which lost 1 base and 4 bases, there was a span of 10 bases. The DNA for the CDR3 is TGTGCCAGCAGCTTAGACGAATACGGCTATGGCTACACCTTC. It translates to CASSLDEYGYGYTF.

The chain uses TRBV5-5 and TRBJ1-2; the match to TRBD1 covers 10 bases. The CDR3 is 15 residues long. Germline V gene data show CDR1 as SGHKS and CDR2 as YYEKEE (reference sequence). With 5 bases clipped from V and 7 bases from J, the junction kept 11 bases outside the gene matches. The CDR3 loop reads CASSPLTGGPSGYTF. CDR3 in DNA: TGTGCCAGCAGTCCCCTGACAGGGGGCCCCTCTGGCTACACCTTC.

This CDR3 is CAWSVKRGDRTPTTYEQYF. The CDR3 DNA is TGTGCCTGGAGTGTAAAAAGGGGGGACAGAACCCCCACCACCTACGAGCAGTACTTC. The chain couples TRBV30 to TRBJ2-7; weak D call: TRBD1 (7 bases). The V gene's germline CDR1 is GTSNPN and CDR2 SVGIG (reference sequence). Trimming pared 0 bases from V and 2 bases from J, leaving 26 bases between. The CDR3 covers 19 residues.